This TCR beta chain was recorded in a study of neurological immune-mediated disorders (dated by TCRdb to 2018 to 2020). About the full investigation: Peripheral blood TCR-beta repertoires from HTLV-I-associated myelopathy (HAM/TSP) patients, multiple sclerosis patients and healthy controls were compared by UMI-based sequencing. The 90 to 110 TCR-beta libraries included longitudinal samples, technical triplicates and paired sorted CD4+ and CD8+ T-cell subsets alongside PBMC samples. Each longitudinal HAM/TSP and healthy donor was sampled at 3 time-points spaced at roughly 3-45 month intervals. Of the approximately 66 subjects in the cohort, about 14 were HAM/TSP patients, some 34 were multiple sclerosis patients, and some 20 were healthy controls. Results the study describes overall, beyond this receptor: TCR clonal expansion was highest in HAM/TSP patients and lowest in MS patients, with MS patients falling below even healthy controls. No identical CDR3 amino acid sequences were shared among expanded clones across subjects, suggesting private TCR-beta repertoires in all groups.

Interpreted using the paper, the time point label stands for: longitudinal time-point 3. For the unsorted PBMC libraries, 2 million PBMCs were stored in RNAlater at -80 degrees C until RNA extraction and were used to generate the libraries. Peripheral blood was subjected to Ficoll-Hypaque density gradient centrifugation to isolate PBMCs, which were then cryopreserved in liquid nitrogen. There are a few counts of this clonotype. Its antigen is still unknown. No base qualities exist here, and no much larger clone lies one base off it. cDNA synthesis used template-switch 5'RACE with a primer carrying a 10-nucleotide random unique molecular identifier tagging each TCR transcript. Every sequencing run yielded over 180 million TCR-beta sequences covering 15-18 subjects. The RNeasy kit was used to extract total RNA. The KAPA Real-time Library Amplification kit was used to amplify TCR-beta VDJ regions with primers for the TCR constant region and the 5'RACE anchor. A first PCR added sample indexes and Illumina adaptors, after which a second PCR increased the library yield. After purification with Ampure beads, the TCR product of roughly 650 bp was size-selected on a 2% E-gel SizeSelection system. Before pooling, libraries had their quality checked on a Bioanalyzer, their concentration measured with Qubit, and their quantity determined with the Kapa Library Quantification kit. An Illumina HiSeq 2500 sequenced the libraries paired-end 2 x 150 bp. To increase sequence diversity, roughly 24-32% phiX was spiked into each library pool. The paper's processing steps were these. The quality-filtered reads were processed with the UMI-based MiGEC pipeline, whose error correction step removed more than 80% of the raw TCR sequences. IMGT germline references were used for alignment of VDJ genes, and clonotypes were defined by a unique CDR3 amino acid sequence together with V-J genes. VDJtools evaluated clonal expansion, Shannon diversity and CDR3 relatedness (CalcPairwiseDistances, ClusterSamples); CLCbio workbench built phylogenetic trees. Using coefficient-of-variation modelling across technical triplicates, the study counted a clone as expanded if it had at least 8 unique UMIs. The public sequencing data were trimmed at Q25 with fastp and processed into clonotypes with MiXCR by TCRdb, which kept only in-frame beta chains. Records with the same CDR3 protein are collapsed into one entry carrying the most frequent genes and DNA. In this record, the V and J calls reflect TCRdb's handling and not the investigators' own analysis. For this sample the table gives 45,000 to 60,000 distinct CDR3 sequences, of which roughly 13% were detected only once. Of the sample, 7% to 10% is held by the ten largest clones.

This sequence originates from a male donor with HTLV-1-associated myelopathy (HAM/TSP). Sequenced sample: PBMCs.

The DNA sequence follows: TGCAGCGTTGGACAGGTGGGCGGCTACACCTTC. It is translated as CSVGQVGGYTF. The rearrangement combines TRBV29-1 with TRBJ1-2; the D gene is perhaps TRBD1, on 6 matching bases. Measured from the cysteine to the phenylalanine, the CDR3 is 11 residues long. Only the CDR3 part of the read is kept: 33 bases, read in frame from the first base. Between the V and J ends, shortened by 4 bases and 8 bases respectively, the junction contains 11 bases. CDR1 is given as SQVTM and CDR2 as ANQGSEA, both from the germline V gene.